This TCR beta chain was documented in a study of T-cell memory formation after mild COVID-19 (dated by TCRdb to the early 2020s). For context, the study as a whole: Most TCR sequence clusters were specific to one of the two donors. Two young, previously healthy adult volunteers made up the cohort, one male and one female. In a couple of donors, T-cell clones that expanded and contracted after mild COVID-19 were tracked by sequencing TCRalpha and TCRbeta repertoires over time. Points the paper makes about the study in general: Contracting CD4+ clones were found mainly in CM and EM memory subsets, while CD8+ clones were enriched in EMRA. Some responding clones were found in pre-infection memory, which suggests that pre-existing cross-reactive memory T cells took part in the SARS-CoV-2 response. SARS-CoV-2 specificity of the second-wave clones peaking on day 37 was not confirmed. Balanced CD4/CD8 phenotypes were observed for clones contracting from day 15 to 85, whereas a bias towards CD4+ was observed for a second wave of clones expanding from day 15 to 37. The study covered only two mild cases, and larger cohorts including severe cases with pre-infection samples were considered necessary.

Ficoll-Paque density gradient centrifugation was used to isolate PBMCs. For this clonotype: The specificity of this receptor is unknown. No clone much larger than this one lies a single base away; base qualities are absent.

The CDR3 spans 15 residues, from the cysteine through the phenylalanine. Left in the record is the CDR3 DNA by itself, 45 bases read in frame from the first base. Trimming takes 5 bases off V and 9 bases off J; junction bases not matched to a gene: 13. According to the germline V gene (reference sequence), CDR1 reads SEHNR and CDR2 reads FQNEAQ. These reads were obtained on an Illumina NovaSeq 6000. Using 5'RACE with constant-segment primers, TCRalpha and TCRbeta cDNA libraries were constructed, with sample barcodes and unique molecular identifiers added in the process. Trizol reagent was used to extract RNA from every sample. Amplification of the libraries took two PCR steps, and the second step added a second sample barcode plus Illumina TruSeq adapters. Sequencing of the libraries was done on an Illumina NovaSeq, producing 2 x 150 bp paired-end reads. As for the authors' bioinformatics: The reads were demultiplexed and collapsed into UMI-guided consensus sequences using migec v1.2.7. Using mixcr v2.1.11, UMI consensuses were aligned to TRA and TRB V and J templates and then assembled into clonotypes. A clonotype was counted as expanded or contracted only if both edgeR and NoisET called the change significant, with noise models trained on biological replicates. For edgeR calls, the cutoffs were a false discovery rate-adjusted p below 0.01 and a log2 fold-change threshold of 1. PCA with hierarchical clustering of max-normalized trajectories of the 1000 most abundant clonotypes was used as exploratory dynamics analysis. Separately sequenced CD4+ and CD8+ repertoires were used to assign the CD4 or CD8 phenotype of responding clones. Using fastp trimming at Q25 and MiXCR clonotype assembly, TCRdb reanalyzed the public sequencing data and kept in-frame beta chains. Each CDR3 protein gets just one entry, which takes the most common genes and DNA from the rows behind it. These V and J calls derive from TCRdb rather than the authors' analysis. For this sample there are about 190,000 distinct CDR3 sequences; roughly 18% appear just once. 2.4% of the sample comes from the top ten.

This sequence was found in an adult woman who had mild COVID-19 (a few samples of this study predate the infection). The sample titles of this study are shuffled in the database, so cell type and time point are left out; the donor was told from shared clones. The chain is assembled from TRBV7-9 and TRBJ2-1; a stretch of 7 junction bases matches TRBD2. Sequenced input: PBMCs or a T cell subset sorted from them (not recorded which). The bases are TGTGCCAGCAGCCCCGGGGGGTCCCGATCGGGTGAGCAGTTCTTC. Its protein reads: CASSPGGSRSGEQFF.